This T cell receptor beta chain was obtained from a study of OX40 agonist ivuxolimab in advanced cancers. The overall study: Patients were treated with intravenous ivuxolimab, dosed at 0.01 to 10 mg/kg and infused every 2 weeks. Recorded diagnoses for dose-escalation patients were hepatocellular carcinoma, melanoma, renal cell or head and neck cancer. Regarding the study as a whole: At doses 0.1 to 3.0 mg/kg, CD4+ and CD8+ clones expanded.

The ends were cut back, 0 bases at V and 4 bases at J, with 7 bases in the middle. CDR3 length equals 14 residues. About this clone: Its antigen is currently unknown.

Produced via immunoSEQ multiplex PCR; TCRdb's table is partial and in-frame only. This table has approximately 76,000 clones, nearly 95% appearing once. The V call is TRBV23-1, the J call TRBJ1-5, with D perhaps TRBD1 (5 bases). TRBV23-1 is noted as an ORF with a role that remains uncertain. The source material was CD4+ or CD8+ T cells sorted from blood, sampled in a trial of the OX40 agonist ivuxolimab. The source is an adult with an advanced solid tumor such as melanoma, head and neck, liver or kidney cancer. CDR3 residues: CASSQSQANQPQHF. The CDR3 region has the DNA TGCGCCAGCAGTCAATCACAGGCAAATCAGCCCCAGCATTTT.